A single TCR beta chain is shown here with its context. This clonotype was picked up many times. Its target antigen remains unknown. Base quality data are lacking; no much larger clone is found one base away. Ends trimmed: V by 5 bases, J by 6 bases; bases unmatched to a gene: 12. CDR1 and CDR2 were assigned from the germline V gene as SGHTA and FQGNSA. Spanning cysteine to phenylalanine, the CDR3 consists of 16 amino acids. The read is trimmed to its CDR3 DNA, 48 bases read in frame from base 1. This sample was taken from a study of naive and memory T cell subsets (dated by TCRdb to about 2017). Context from the whole study: According to the figure summarizing the samples, there were roughly ten blood donors, 7 tuberculin skin test biopsies and 3 saline control biopsies. Skin biopsies were taken from tuberculin skin test sites or from saline-injected control sites and were processed for RNA extraction as described before. PCR2 was typically a SYBR Green qPCR stopped at a set threshold; low-input samples could instead use end-point PCR (around 6 cycles).

The receptor library was made with UMI-ligation and nested PCR. The ligated cDNA was amplified in four rounds of PCR with nested alpha and beta constant region primers together with the SP2 primer. For the blood and skin samples, TCR RNA was reverse transcribed with SuperScript IV using primers for the alpha and beta constant regions. An oligonucleotide carrying the Illumina SP2 primer and a UMI was ligated to the 3' end of the cDNA by means of T4 RNA ligase 1. The 12-nucleotide UMI consisted of two random hexamers with an eight-base spacer between the hexamers to prevent hairpin formation. From the second PCR onward, TCR alpha and beta chain libraries were processed separately, and dual indexing was applied for multiplexing. After pooling, the indexed libraries were analyzed by capillary electrophoresis and sequenced on either an Illumina MiSeq or NextSeq. Libraries were spiked with PhiX DNA at 5-7% so that base diversity was increased and cluster recognition was improved. From the authors' description of their analysis: Demultiplexor took UMIs from read 2, joined the UMIs to the TCR sequence from read 1, and separated reads according to sample indices. Decombinator identified V and J genes and V-J junctions and gave each TCR a five-part identifier that included V and J deletions. UMIs were used by Collapsinator to correct sequencing errors and PCR amplification heterogeneity, so that a UMI-based abundance was obtained for each TCR. CDR3Translator turned identifiers into nucleotide sequence, translated that sequence into amino acids, and pulled out CDR3 regions based on terminal motifs. After normalization to the amount of input RNA, the error-corrected alpha and beta TCR counts from blood and from skin were compared. Through fastp at Q25 and MiXCR, TCRdb rebuilt clones from the public reads, retaining in-frame beta chains. Each entry merges the rows of one CDR3 protein and shows their most common DNA and genes. The V and J calls were determined by TCRdb, not by the authors. The sample includes about 14,000 distinct CDR3 sequences, with 4% to 6.5% observed a single time. Jointly, the top ten make up roughly 7.7% of the sample.

The sample's treatment or condition, from its label and the paper: skin biopsy from PPD injection site in Mantoux-positive individual. Using 3' ligation of a UMI-containing oligonucleotide to TCR cDNA, the study laid out a robust and sensitive protocol to amplify, sequence and analyze TCRs. Tuberculin skin test biopsies came from sites injected with PPD in individuals with a positive Mantoux test. Total RNA, without cell sorting, was DNase treated with RQ1 DNase before reverse transcription, targeting roughly 1 to 1000 ng input. To check how robust the pipeline was in samples where T cells make up a minority population, libraries were built from skin biopsies and whole blood. Summary of the overall study and its limitations: The RNA-based method was acknowledged as potentially sensitive to TCR transcript changes with T cell activation and differentiation. The larger number of TCRs found at tuberculin skin test sites was interpreted as T cell infiltration of a delayed type IV hypersensitivity reaction. Skin biopsy collection and RNA processing details were not given in the paper but referenced to earlier studies. TCR sequences were reportedly obtained from both types of skin biopsy, with many more TCRs found at tuberculin skin test sites.

This receptor was obtained from an adult in good health. This sequence uses TRBV7-2 and TRBJ2-4; 8 junctional bases match TRBD1. The starting material was skin, obtained from a tuberculin skin test site. The CDR3 has the sequence CASSLRTGPALNIQYF. The bases read TGTGCCAGCAGCCTCCGGACAGGGCCGGCTTTAAACATTCAGTACTTC.